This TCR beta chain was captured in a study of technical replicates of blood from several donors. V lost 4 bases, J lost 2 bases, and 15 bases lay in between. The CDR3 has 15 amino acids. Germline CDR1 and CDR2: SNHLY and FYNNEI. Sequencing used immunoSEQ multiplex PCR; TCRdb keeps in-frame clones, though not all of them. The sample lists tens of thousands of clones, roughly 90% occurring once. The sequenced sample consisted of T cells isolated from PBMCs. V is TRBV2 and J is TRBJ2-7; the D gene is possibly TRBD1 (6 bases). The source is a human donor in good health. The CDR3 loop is CASSATPGQTYEQYF. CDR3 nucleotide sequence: TGTGCCAGCAGTGCCACCCCAGGACAGACCTACGAGCAGTACTTC.